This TCR beta chain was identified during a study of graft-versus-host responses after intestinal transplantation. Whole-study context: Recipients were given multivisceral, liver-intestinal, or isolated intestinal transplants. Each recipient received anti-thymocyte globulin induction, then tacrolimus and steroids for three to four years.

Remarks on this clone: Its antigen is unidentified.

V shed 5 bases and J shed 8 bases, with 16 bases lying between them. Germline-derived CDR1 and CDR2 are SEHNR and FQNEAQ (reference sequence). The CDR3 consists of 14 residues. Using immunoSEQ multiplex PCR, the repertoire was profiled, and TCRdb retains in-frame clones only, with some absent. The sample yields tens of thousands of clones, over 85% seen once. Study-wide results and caveats: GvH clones were found in recipient marrow; some appeared first in ileum or blood.

This clonotype was obtained from a human donor who was the organ donor for an intestinal transplant. The starting material was unstimulated CD8+ T cells sorted from spleen or lymph node cells, obtained before transplant. This rearrangement joins TRBV7-9 to TRBJ2-1; D may be TRBD2 (6 bases). Here the CDR3 DNA reads TGTGCCAGCAGCCAGTGGGGGGAAGGCGATGAGCAGTTCTTC. Protein sequence: CASSQWGEGDEQFF.